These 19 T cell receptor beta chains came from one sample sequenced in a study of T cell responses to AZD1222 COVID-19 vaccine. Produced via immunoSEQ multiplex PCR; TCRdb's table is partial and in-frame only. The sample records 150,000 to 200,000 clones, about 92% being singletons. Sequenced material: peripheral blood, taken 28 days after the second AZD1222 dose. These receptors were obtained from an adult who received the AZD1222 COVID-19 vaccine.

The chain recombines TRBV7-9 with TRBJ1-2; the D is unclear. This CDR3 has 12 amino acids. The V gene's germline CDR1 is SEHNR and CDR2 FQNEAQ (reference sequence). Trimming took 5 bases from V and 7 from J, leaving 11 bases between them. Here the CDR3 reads CASSLPTFGYTF. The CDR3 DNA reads TGTGCCAGCAGCCTCCCGACCTTTGGCTACACCTTC.

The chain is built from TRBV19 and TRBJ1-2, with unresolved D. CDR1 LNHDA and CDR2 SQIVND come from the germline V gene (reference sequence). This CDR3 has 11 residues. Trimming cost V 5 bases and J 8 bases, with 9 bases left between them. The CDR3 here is CASSGTWGYTF. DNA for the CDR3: TGTGCCAGTAGTGGAACATGGGGCTACACCTTC.

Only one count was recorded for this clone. CDR3 in amino acids: CASSAGGRNSPLHF. In DNA form, the CDR3 reads TGTGCCAGCAGCGCCGGCGGGAGAAATTCACCCCTCCACTTT. The chain recombines TRBV7-9 with TRBJ1-6; no firm D call. Trimming cost V 5 bases and J 7 bases, with 12 bases left between them. Germline V gene data show CDR1 as SEHNR and CDR2 as FQNEAQ (reference sequence). The CDR3 length is 14 residues.

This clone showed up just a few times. The CDR3 loop reads CAWSFSPNTEAFF. CDR3 bases: TGTGCCTGGAGTTTTAGCCCGAACACTGAAGCTTTCTTT. The chain joins TRBV30 to TRBJ1-1; no clear D gene. V shed 2 bases and J shed 1 base, with 8 bases lying between them. The CDR3 is 13 residues long. CDR1 GTSNPN and CDR2 SVGIG come from the germline V gene (reference sequence).

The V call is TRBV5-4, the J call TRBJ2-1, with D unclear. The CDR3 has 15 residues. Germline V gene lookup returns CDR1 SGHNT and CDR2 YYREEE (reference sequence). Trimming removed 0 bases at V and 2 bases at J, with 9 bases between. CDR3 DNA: TGTGCCAGCAGCTTGGTGGTGGGCCCCTACAATGAGCAGTTCTTC. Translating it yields CASSLVVGPYNEQFF.

The CDR3 DNA reads as TGCAGCGTTGAAGGACAGGGTAGGGCAGATACGCAGTATTTT. The encoded protein is CSVEGQGRADTQYF. This chain uses TRBV29-1 with TRBJ2-3, with 7 bases aligning to TRBD1. This CDR3 contains 14 residues. Germline CDR1 is SQVTM and CDR2 is ANQGSEA. The trim removed 1 base at V and 4 bases at J, leaving 5 bases unmatched.

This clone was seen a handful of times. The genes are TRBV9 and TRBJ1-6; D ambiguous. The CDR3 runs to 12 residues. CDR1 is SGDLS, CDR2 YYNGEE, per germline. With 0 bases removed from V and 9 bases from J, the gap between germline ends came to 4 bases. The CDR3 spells CASSVDGSPLHF. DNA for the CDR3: TGTGCCAGCAGCGTAGATGGTTCACCCCTCCACTTT.

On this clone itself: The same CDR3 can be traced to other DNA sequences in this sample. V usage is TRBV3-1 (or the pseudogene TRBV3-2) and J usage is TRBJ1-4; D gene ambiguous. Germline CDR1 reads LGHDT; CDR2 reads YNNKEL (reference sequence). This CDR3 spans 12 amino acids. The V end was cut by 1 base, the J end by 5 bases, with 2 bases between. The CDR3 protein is CASSQGNEKLFF. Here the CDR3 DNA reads TGTGCCAGCAGCCAAGGGAATGAAAAACTGTTTTTT.

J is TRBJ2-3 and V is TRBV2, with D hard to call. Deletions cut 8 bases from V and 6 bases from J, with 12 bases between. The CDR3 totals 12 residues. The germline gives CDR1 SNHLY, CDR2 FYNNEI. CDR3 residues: CASGLLSDTQYF. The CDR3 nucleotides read TGTGCCAGCGGGCTACTCAGTGATACGCAGTATTTT.

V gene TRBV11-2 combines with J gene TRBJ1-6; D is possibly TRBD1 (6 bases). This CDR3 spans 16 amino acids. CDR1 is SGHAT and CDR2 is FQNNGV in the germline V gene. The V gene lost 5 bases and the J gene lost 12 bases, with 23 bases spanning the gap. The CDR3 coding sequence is TGTGCCAGCAGCCTAGCCGGGACAACGCGGGCTTTACCCCTCCACTTT. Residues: CASSLAGTTRALPLHF.

CDR3 sequence: CASSPRGRAGYGYTF. The CDR3 DNA follows: TGTGCCAGCTCACCGCGAGGAAGGGCCGGCTATGGCTACACCTTC. This chain connects TRBV18 to TRBJ1-2; unclear D gene. The CDR3 runs 15 residues. Per germline, CDR1 KGHSH and CDR2 LQKENI. Between the trimmed V and J ends, which lost 3 bases and 4 bases, there was a span of 15 bases. Based on the CDR3 plus reference TRBV18 and TRBJ1-2, the full variable domain is NAGVMQNPRHLVRRRGQEARLRCSPMKGHSHVYWYRQLPEEGLKFMVYLQKENIIDESGMPKERFSAEFPKEGPSILRIQQVVRGDSAAYFCASSPRGRAGYGYTFGSGTRLTVV.

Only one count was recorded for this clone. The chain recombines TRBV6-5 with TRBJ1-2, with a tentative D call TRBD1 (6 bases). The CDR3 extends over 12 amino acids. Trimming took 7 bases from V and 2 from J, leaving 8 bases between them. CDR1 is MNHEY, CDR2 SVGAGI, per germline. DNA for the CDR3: TGTGCCAGCAACAGGGCCAACTATGGCTACACCTTC. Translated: CASNRANYGYTF.

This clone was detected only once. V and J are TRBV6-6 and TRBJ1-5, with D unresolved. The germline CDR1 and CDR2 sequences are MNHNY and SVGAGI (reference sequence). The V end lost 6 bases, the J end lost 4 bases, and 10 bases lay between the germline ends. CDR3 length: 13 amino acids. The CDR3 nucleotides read TGTGCCAGCAGCACCGACCGTAATCAGCCCCAGCATTTT. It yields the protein CASSTDRNQPQHF.

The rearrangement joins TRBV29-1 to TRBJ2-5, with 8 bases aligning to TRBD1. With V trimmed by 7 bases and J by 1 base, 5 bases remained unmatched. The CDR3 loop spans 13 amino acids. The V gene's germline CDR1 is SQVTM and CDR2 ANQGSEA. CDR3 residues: CSANGQGQETQYF. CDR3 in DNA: TGCAGCGCCAACGGACAGGGCCAAGAGACCCAGTACTTC.

Here the CDR3 DNA reads TGCGCCAGCAGCCCAGGGGGGACATCTGGCTACACCTTC. Translated, it gives CASSPGGTSGYTF. This chain connects TRBV10-1 to TRBJ1-2; 7 nucleotides match TRBD1. V was clipped by 6 bases and J by 7 bases; unmatched bases: 8. Per germline, CDR1 WNHNN and CDR2 SYGVQD (reference sequence). The length of the CDR3 is 13 residues.

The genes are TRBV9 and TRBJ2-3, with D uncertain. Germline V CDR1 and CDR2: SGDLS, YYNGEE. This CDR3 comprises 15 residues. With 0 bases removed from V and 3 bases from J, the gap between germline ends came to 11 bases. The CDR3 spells CASSVALQWTDTQYF. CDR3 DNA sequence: TGTGCCAGCAGCGTAGCCCTACAGTGGACAGATACGCAGTATTTT. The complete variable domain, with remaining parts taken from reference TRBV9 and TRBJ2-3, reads DSGVTQTPKHLITATGQRVTLRCSPRSGDLSVYWYQQSLDQGLQFLIQYYNGEERAKGNILERFSAQQFPDLHSELNLSSLELGDSALYFCASSVALQWTDTQYFGPGTRLTVL.

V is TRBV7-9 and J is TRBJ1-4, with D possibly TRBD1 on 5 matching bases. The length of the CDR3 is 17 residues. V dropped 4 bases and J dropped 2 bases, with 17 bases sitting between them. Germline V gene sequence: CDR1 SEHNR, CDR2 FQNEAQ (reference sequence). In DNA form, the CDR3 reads TGTGCCAGCAGCTCGTCGAGGGGCCTCGGGACTAATGAAAAACTGTTTTTT. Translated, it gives CASSSSRGLGTNEKLFF.

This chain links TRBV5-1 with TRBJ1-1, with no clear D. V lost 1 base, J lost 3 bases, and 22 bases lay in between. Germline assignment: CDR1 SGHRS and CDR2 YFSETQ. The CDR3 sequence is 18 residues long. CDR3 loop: CASSLIGHYGADYTEAFF. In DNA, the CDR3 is TGCGCCAGCAGCTTGATCGGCCATTATGGAGCAGACTACACTGAAGCTTTCTTT.

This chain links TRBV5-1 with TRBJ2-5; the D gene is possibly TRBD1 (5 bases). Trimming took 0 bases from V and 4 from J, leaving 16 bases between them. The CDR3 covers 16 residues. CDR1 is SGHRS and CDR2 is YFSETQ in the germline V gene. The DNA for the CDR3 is TGCGCCAGCAGCTTGGGGGAATACAGGTCCGCAGAGACCCAGTACTTC. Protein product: CASSLGEYRSAETQYF.